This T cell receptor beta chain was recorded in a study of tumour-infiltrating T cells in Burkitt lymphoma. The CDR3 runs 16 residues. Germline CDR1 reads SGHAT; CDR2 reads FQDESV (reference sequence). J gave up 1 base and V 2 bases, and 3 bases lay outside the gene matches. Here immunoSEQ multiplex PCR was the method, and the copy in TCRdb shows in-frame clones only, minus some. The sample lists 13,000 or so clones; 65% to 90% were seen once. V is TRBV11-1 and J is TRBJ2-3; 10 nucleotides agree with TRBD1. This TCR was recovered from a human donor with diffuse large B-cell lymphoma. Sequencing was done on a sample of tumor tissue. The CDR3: CASSLIGQGGTDTQYF. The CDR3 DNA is TGTGCCAGCAGCTTAATAGGACAGGGGGGCACAGATACGCAGTATTTT.